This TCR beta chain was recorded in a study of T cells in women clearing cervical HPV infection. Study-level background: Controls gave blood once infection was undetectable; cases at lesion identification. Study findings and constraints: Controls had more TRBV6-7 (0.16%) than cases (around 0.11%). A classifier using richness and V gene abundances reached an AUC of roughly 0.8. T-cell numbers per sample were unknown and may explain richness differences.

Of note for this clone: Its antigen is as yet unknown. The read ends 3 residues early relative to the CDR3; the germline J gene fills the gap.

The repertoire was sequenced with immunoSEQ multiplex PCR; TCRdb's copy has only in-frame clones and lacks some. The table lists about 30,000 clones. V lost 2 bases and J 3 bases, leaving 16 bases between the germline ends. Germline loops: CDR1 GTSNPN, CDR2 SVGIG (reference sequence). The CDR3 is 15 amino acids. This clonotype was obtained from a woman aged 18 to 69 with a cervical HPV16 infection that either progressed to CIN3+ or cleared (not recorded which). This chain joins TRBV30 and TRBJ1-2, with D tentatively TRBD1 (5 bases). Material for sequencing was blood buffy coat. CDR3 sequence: CAWSIRDFTYYGYTF. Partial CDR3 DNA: TGTGCCTGGAGTATACGGGACTTCACATACTATGGC.